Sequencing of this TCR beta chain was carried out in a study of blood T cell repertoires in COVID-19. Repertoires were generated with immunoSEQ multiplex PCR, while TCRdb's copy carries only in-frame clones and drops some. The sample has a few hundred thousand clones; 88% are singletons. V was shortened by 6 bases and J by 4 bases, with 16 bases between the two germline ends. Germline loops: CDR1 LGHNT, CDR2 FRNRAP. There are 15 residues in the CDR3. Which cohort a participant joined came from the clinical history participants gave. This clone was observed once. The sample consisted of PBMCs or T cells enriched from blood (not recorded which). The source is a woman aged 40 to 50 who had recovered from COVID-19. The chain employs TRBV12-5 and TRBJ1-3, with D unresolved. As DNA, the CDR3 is TGTGCTAGTGGCCTAAATAGAGTCCCGGGAAACACCATATATTTT. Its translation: CASGLNRVPGNTIYF.